A single sample gave rise to the 25 T cell receptor beta chains below, sequenced in a study of vaccination effects on CD4 cells after COVID-19. Using immunoSEQ multiplex PCR, the repertoire was profiled, and TCRdb retains in-frame clones only, with some absent. The repertoire holds some 69,000 clones, 65% to 75% seen once, with over 2.5% in the top ten. Sequencing in the ViraFEST assay came after antigen-specific CD4+ T cells had been expanded with viral peptide pools, which were used to stimulate PBMC. Subsequent to less than eleven days of culture, CD4+ T cells were isolated. According to the study, vaccine recipients showed no prior SARS-CoV-2 infection and negative nucleocapsid antibodies. No antigens are known for them. Here the sequenced sample was CD4+ T cells from PBMCs cultured with HCoV-NL63 spike peptides, taken before COVID-19 vaccination. The receptors come from a human donor who received a COVID-19 vaccine.

This clone was found a few times. The genes are TRBV7-8 and TRBJ1-5; D is ambiguous. The CDR3 spans 13 residues. V was shortened by 1 base and J by 4 bases, with 5 bases between the two germline ends. The germline CDR1 and CDR2 sequences are SGHVS and FQNEAQ. The CDR3 region is CASSLEENQPQHF. CDR3 bases: TGTGCCAGCAGCTTAGAGGAGAATCAGCCCCAGCATTTT.

J is TRBJ2-2 and V is TRBV10-3; 9 bases align to TRBD1. From germline, CDR1 is ENHRY and CDR2 SYGVKD. V lost 5 bases and J lost 6; bases outside the gene matches: 7. The CDR3 contains 15 residues. CDR3 nucleotide sequence: TGTGCCATCAGTCCTGGACAGGGGTTAGCCGGGGAGCTGTTTTTT. It specifies CAISPGQGLAGELFF.

The J gene is TRBJ1-5, the V gene TRBV27; D gene unclear. The V gene's germline CDR1 is MNHEY and CDR2 SMNVEV (reference sequence). Trimming pared 4 bases from V and 7 bases from J, leaving 26 bases between. The CDR3 is 18 residues long. The CDR3 loop is CASSSWGQVSPREQPQHF. The CDR3 DNA is TGTGCCAGCAGTTCTTGGGGTCAGGTGTCCCCAAGAGAACAGCCCCAGCATTTT.

This clone was observed a few times. The chain is built from TRBV4-3 and TRBJ2-2; D is ambiguous. The germline CDR1 and CDR2 sequences are LGHNA and YSLEER. V dropped 2 bases and J dropped 1 base, with 8 bases sitting between them. The CDR3 contains 15 residues. The CDR3 DNA reads as TGCGCCAGCAGCCAAAACCAGGTGAACACCGGGGAGCTGTTTTTT. Translation gives CASSQNQVNTGELFF.

The genes are TRBV7-3 and TRBJ2-3; a possible D gene is TRBD1 (6 bases). Germline assignment: CDR1 SGHTA and CDR2 FQGTGA. Trimming removed 2 bases from V and 7 bases from J, with 13 bases in between. The CDR3 is 14 residues long. The CDR3 is CASSLEQGFNTQYF. DNA for the CDR3: TGTGCCAGCAGCTTAGAACAGGGTTTTAATACGCAGTATTTT.

The chain uses TRBV7-2 and TRBJ2-1; D may be TRBD1 (6 bases). V was shortened by 3 bases and J by 7 bases, with 13 bases between the two germline ends. The CDR3 spans 14 residues. Per the germline V gene, CDR1 is SGHTA and CDR2 is FQGNSA. The DNA for the CDR3 is TGTGCCAGCAGCTTGACGTCAAGGGGGAATGAGCAGTTCTTC. This translates into CASSLTSRGNEQFF.

The V and J genes are TRBV27 and TRBJ2-3; TRBD2 matches at 9 bases. Germline trimming cut 2 bases from V and 0 bases from J; bases unmatched to any gene: 6. The CDR3 runs 17 residues. CDR1 is MNHEY, CDR2 SMNVEV, per germline (reference sequence). In DNA form, the CDR3 reads TGTGCCAGCAGTTTAACCCGTAGCGGGGGAAGCACAGATACGCAGTATTTT. This codes for CASSLTRSGGSTDTQYF.

This sequence joins TRBV18 and TRBJ1-6; 9 bases line up with TRBD1. Germline-derived CDR1 and CDR2 are KGHSH and LQKENI. The CDR3 totals 15 residues. V was clipped by 1 base and J by 8 bases; unmatched bases: 3. The CDR3: CASSPQQGADSPLHF. The CDR3 DNA sequence: TGTGCCAGCTCACCACAACAGGGGGCTGATTCACCCCTCCACTTT.

There are a few counts of this clone. CDR3: CASSSGQPNEKLFF. The CDR3 DNA is TGTGCCAGCAGCTCCGGACAGCCTAATGAAAAACTGTTTTTT. The chain employs TRBV5-4 and TRBJ1-4; D is perhaps TRBD1 (6 bases). Germline V lookup: CDR1 SGHNT, CDR2 YYREEE (reference sequence). CDR3 length equals 14 residues. V was clipped by 3 bases and J by 3 bases, with 9 bases between them.

The sample holds a few counts of this clone. This rearrangement joins TRBV7-2 to TRBJ1-2; 9 bases are shared with TRBD1. Germline trimming cut 5 bases from V and 6 bases from J; bases unmatched to any gene: 10. This CDR3 is 15 amino acids long. Looked up from germline, CDR1 is SGHTA and CDR2 is FQGNSA. The CDR3 here is CASSIRTGEGNGYTF. The CDR3 nucleotides are TGTGCCAGCAGCATACGGACAGGGGAGGGCAATGGCTACACCTTC.

The V gene is TRBV5-1, the J gene TRBJ2-2; 7 nucleotides align to TRBD2. CDR3 length: 15 residues. Per germline, CDR1 SGHRS and CDR2 YFSETQ. The V gene end was trimmed by 8 bases and the J gene end by 3 bases; junction bases not matched to a gene: 10. The CDR3 nucleotides read TGCGCCAGTTCAAGGCTGGGAGGGGACACCGGGGAGCTGTTTTTT. It is translated as CASSRLGGDTGELFF.

The rearrangement uses TRBV3-1 (or the pseudogene TRBV3-2) and TRBJ2-5; 10 bases fit TRBD2. Looked up from germline, CDR1 is LGHDT and CDR2 is YNNKEL (reference sequence). J was trimmed by 5 bases and V by 8 bases; bases with no gene match: 8. The CDR3 covers 14 residues. This chain's CDR3 is CASGSGGAGETQYF. The CDR3 nucleotides read TGTGCCAGCGGGAGCGGGGGGGCGGGGGAGACCCAGTACTTC.

The chain carries TRBV18 and TRBJ1-5; D is unresolved. Trimming cost V 2 bases and J 5 bases, with 7 bases left between them. CDR1 and CDR2 (germline): KGHSH, LQKENI. The CDR3 spans 13 residues. CDR3 region: CASSPGVDQPQHF. The CDR3 nucleotides read TGTGCCAGCTCACCAGGGGTGGATCAGCCCCAGCATTTT.

The chain recombines TRBV19 with TRBJ2-2; 11 nucleotides agree with TRBD2. V was clipped by 6 bases and J by 2 bases; unmatched bases: 5. CDR1 is LNHDA and CDR2 is SQIVND in the germline V gene (reference sequence). There are 16 residues in the CDR3. CDR3 nucleotides: TGTGCCAGTAGACCACTAGCGGGGGTAAACACCGGGGAGCTGTTTTTT. This encodes CASRPLAGVNTGELFF.

J is TRBJ2-1 and V is TRBV7-3; D is possibly TRBD2 (6 bases). This CDR3 has 12 residues. Looked up from germline, CDR1 is SGHTA and CDR2 is FQGTGA. V was cut by 6 bases and J by 5 bases, with 8 bases left in between. For the CDR3, the DNA is TGTGCCAGCAGGGGGGGTGACAATGAGCAGTTCTTC. It translates to CASRGGDNEQFF.

In this sample, this clone turned up a few times. This sequence joins TRBV27 and TRBJ2-3; D gene unclear. The CDR3 extends over 16 amino acids. Germline CDR1 is MNHEY and CDR2 is SMNVEV (reference sequence). V gave up 2 bases and J gave up 0 bases, with 12 bases separating them. The CDR3 bases are TGTGCCAGCAGTTTAAGTCTGTCTTCTAGCACAGATACGCAGTATTTT. Its protein product is CASSLSLSSSTDTQYF.

Note on this clone: The junction shows a germline mismatch at one end, possibly a read error. The chain recombines TRBV6-6 with TRBJ1-4; D unclear. The CDR3 is 15 amino acids. Germline V gene data show CDR1 as MNHNY and CDR2 as SVGAGI (reference sequence). The CDR3 is CASSNSGATNEKLFF. In DNA form, the CDR3 reads TGTGCCAGCAGTAACTCAGGTGCAACTAATGAAAAACTGTTTTTT.

This clone has just one count. In DNA form, the CDR3 reads TGTGCCAGCAGCGTTGACAGGGTACTCTACGAGCAGTACGTC. Encoded protein: CASSVDRVLYEQYV. The chain employs TRBV5-8 and TRBJ2-7; 7 bases fit TRBD1. The J segment lost 3 bases and the V segment lost 4 bases, leaving 7 bases of the junction unmatched. Germline CDR1 is SGHTS and CDR2 is YDEGEE. The CDR3 is 14 residues long.

The table lists this clone with a few counts. This chain links TRBV5-1 with TRBJ1-6, with D possibly matching TRBD1 (5 bases). The V and J ends lost 1 base and 4 bases respectively, with 12 bases between them. Germline V CDR1 and CDR2: SGHRS, YFSETQ. The CDR3 spans 16 residues. The CDR3 region has the DNA TGCGCCAGCAGCTTGACGGGACGGAGATATAATTCACCCCTCCACTTT. It is translated as CASSLTGRRYNSPLHF.

This clone was picked up a small number of times. CDR3 nucleotides: TGCGCCAGCAGTGAGTCGAGGGGGAATGAAAAACTGTTTTTT. Encoded protein: CASSESRGNEKLFF. The chain is built from TRBV10-2 and TRBJ1-4; tentatively, D is TRBD1 (6 bases). Germline CDR1 and CDR2: WSHSY and SAAADI. This CDR3 region has 14 residues. V shed 0 bases and J shed 5 bases, with 7 bases lying between them.

The CDR3 spells CASSPQGPQETQYF. CDR3 DNA: TGCGCCAGCAGCCCCCAGGGTCCGCAAGAGACCCAGTACTTC. The J gene is TRBJ2-5, the V gene TRBV5-1; TRBD1 is a possible D gene (5 bases). Trimming left V 4 bases short and J 2 bases short, with 12 bases between. The germline gives CDR1 SGHRS, CDR2 YFSETQ. This CDR3 has 14 amino acids.

This chain uses TRBV6-5 with TRBJ2-2, with D unclear. Germline V CDR1 and CDR2: MNHEY, SVGAGI. V lost 7 bases and J 4 bases, leaving 10 bases between the germline ends. The CDR3 has 13 amino acids. The CDR3 loop is CASIRLVTGELFF. The CDR3 coding sequence is TGTGCCAGCATTCGTCTGGTCACCGGGGAGCTGTTTTTT.

The rearrangement links TRBV7-9 to TRBJ2-4; a possible D gene is TRBD1 (6 bases). The CDR3 runs 19 residues. Germline CDR1 is SEHNR and CDR2 is FQNEAQ (reference sequence). V lost 1 base and J 2 bases, leaving 21 bases between the germline ends. The CDR3 nucleotides read TGTGCCAGCAGCTTAGTCAGGCAGGGGATCGCCCTGACCAAAAACATTCAGTACTTC. It specifies CASSLVRQGIALTKNIQYF.

The gene calls are TRBV7-9 and TRBJ1-4; 7 nucleotides match TRBD1. This CDR3 region has 15 residues. The V gene end was trimmed by 4 bases and the J gene end by 4 bases; junction bases not matched to a gene: 6. The germline gives CDR1 SEHNR, CDR2 FQNEAQ (reference sequence). CDR3 amino acids: CASSSSGTVNEKLFF. For the CDR3, the DNA is TGTGCCAGCAGCTCGTCCGGGACAGTTAATGAAAAACTGTTTTTT.

The chain joins TRBV3-1 (or the pseudogene TRBV3-2) to TRBJ2-3, with 10 bases fitting TRBD2. V lost 3 bases and J lost 4; bases outside the gene matches: 10. CDR1 and CDR2 (germline): LGHDT, YNNKEL (reference sequence). This CDR3 is 17 amino acids long. CDR3 region: CASSHGKRGGRPDTQYF. CDR3 sequence (DNA): TGTGCCAGCAGCCATGGCAAGCGGGGGGGCCGACCAGATACGCAGTATTTT.